This T cell receptor beta chain was captured in a study of blood T cells in healthy people across ages (dated by TCRdb to the mid-2010s). Turning to the overall study: In model experiments, template switching captured about one uniquely barcoded TCR beta cDNA molecule for every two T cells. The study analyzed two additional independent replicas of 1 million unique cDNA reads from the same blood draw for two donors, one aged 18 to 30 and one aged 80 or older. The study measured age-related changes in TCR beta repertoire diversity using deep sequencing normalized with unique cDNA molecular identifiers. The donors were divided into four age groups: young (average approximately 15 years), middle-aged (approximately 41), aged (approximately 62) and long-lived (82). To avoid experimental bias, donors of different ages were randomly spread across the sequencing lanes. General findings and caveats noted by the study authors: Observed TCR beta diversity per million T cells fell roughly linearly with age, and a significant reduction was already apparent by age about 36. Because donor CMV infection status was unknown, age-related changes in expanded clonotypes were potentially confounded. Conclusive comparison of naive and antigen-experienced compartments was prevented by the profiling of bulk unsorted PBMCs. A strong correlation was found between observed TCR beta diversity and the percentage of naive T cells measured by flow cytometry. Estimates of total diversity based on one million sequenced T cells were regarded as lower bounds and as underestimates. Compared with the aged group, more naive CD4+ T cells, fewer expanded clones and increased TCR diversity were shown by the long-lived group, suggesting age selection.

In the case of this clonotype: Its antigen has not been determined. No much larger clonotype is one base removed from it; base qualities were not supplied.

From its cysteine to its phenylalanine, the CDR3 spans 13 amino acids. Kept here is only the CDR3 DNA, which spans 39 bases and is read in frame from base 1. For this chain, trimming is 3 bases at the V end and 13 bases at the J end, and the number of junction bases without a gene match is 10. The germline V gene (reference sequence) gives CDR1 as DFQATT and CDR2 as SNEGSKA. Libraries were constructed by 5' RACE. The instrument given in TCRdb is Illumina HiSeq 2500. The second PCR ran for roughly 7 to 11 cycles and used a J-beta primer mix along with a sample-barcoded 5' primer. A unique molecular identifier was introduced onto each TCR beta cDNA molecule by a template-switch 5' adaptor carrying 12 random nucleotides. Each sample yielded at least 2.5 million CDR3-containing paired-end reads. The Mint cDNA synthesis kit, primed by a TRBC-specific oligonucleotide, was used to synthesize first-strand cDNA from all RNA. All cDNA was treated with uracil-DNA glycosylase and then went through a first 18-cycle PCR with the universal primers M1SS and BC2_uni_R. Concerning the study's data processing: Normalization of each sample was performed by random selection of 1 million high-quality reads, each carrying a distinct molecular identifier. Instead of being binned into consensus sequences, reads with shared molecular identifiers were discarded. MiTCR, set to a Q25 quality threshold and the strictest error-elimination algorithm, was used for CDR3 identification, clonotype clustering and error correction. A nonparametric unseen species model with Euler transformation was used to estimate a lower bound on total TCR beta diversity. TCRdb redid the processing of the public reads, applying fastp at Q25 and MiXCR, and retained in-frame beta chains. Rows merge per CDR3 protein into single entries with the most common DNA and genes. In this record, the V and J calls reflect TCRdb's handling and not the investigators' own analysis. The sample table holds about 1.5 million distinct CDR3 sequences, of which approximately 43% were seen once. Over 3.5% of the sample comes from the top ten.

The donors were some 39 Caucasian individuals from Russia, aged about 6 to 100 years, who were systemically healthy. Each donor gave approximately 9.3 milliliters of peripheral blood, collected into EDTA-treated Vacutainer tubes. Ficoll-Paque density-gradient centrifugation was used to isolate PBMCs, with at least 6.5 million per sample. Trizol reagent was used to extract total RNA from the PBMCs, yielding at least 5 micrograms per sample. The percentages of naive CD45RAhigh/CD27high T cells were determined by flow cytometry on a PBMC aliquot from every donor. The chain is made from TRBV20-1 and TRBJ2-1; 9 bases in between match TRBD2. What was sequenced was blood. The TCR sequence derives from a woman younger than 35 in good health. CDR3 reads: CSARRGGKETQFF. The DNA sequence is as follows: TGCAGTGCTAGGCGGGGGGGCAAAGAGACCCAGTTCTTC.